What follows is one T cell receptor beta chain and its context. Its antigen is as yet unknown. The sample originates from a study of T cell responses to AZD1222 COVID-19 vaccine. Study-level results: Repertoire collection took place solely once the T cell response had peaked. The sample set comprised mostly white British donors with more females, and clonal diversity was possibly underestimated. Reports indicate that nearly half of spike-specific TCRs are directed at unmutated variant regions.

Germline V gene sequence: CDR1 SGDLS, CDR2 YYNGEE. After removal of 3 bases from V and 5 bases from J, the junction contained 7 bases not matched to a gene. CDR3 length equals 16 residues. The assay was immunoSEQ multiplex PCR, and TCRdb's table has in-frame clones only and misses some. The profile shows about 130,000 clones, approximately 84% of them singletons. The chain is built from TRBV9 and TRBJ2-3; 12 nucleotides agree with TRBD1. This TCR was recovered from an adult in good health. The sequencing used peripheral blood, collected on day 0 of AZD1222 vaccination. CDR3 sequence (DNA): TGTGCCAGCAGCGGGCCCGGGACAGGGGGCATAGATACGCAGTATTTT. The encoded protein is CASSGPGTGGIDTQYF. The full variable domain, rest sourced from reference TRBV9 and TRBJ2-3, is DSGVTQTPKHLITATGQRVTLRCSPRSGDLSVYWYQQSLDQGLQFLIQYYNGEERAKGNILERFSAQQFPDLHSELNLSSLELGDSALYFCASSGPGTGGIDTQYFGPGTRLTVL.